This T cell receptor beta chain stems from a study of blood T cell repertoires in COVID-19. The CDR3 covers 17 residues. Germline-derived CDR1 and CDR2 are SGDLS and YYNGEE. V gave up 1 base and J gave up 3 bases; unmatched junction bases: 6. As originally analysed: Reference gene primer amplification gave nucleated cell count estimates. Produced via immunoSEQ multiplex PCR; TCRdb's table is partial and in-frame only. That table is the source of V, J and clone size, and D and trimming were worked out from the DNA. The table lists 75,000 to 80,000 clones, about 82% of them singletons. The genes are TRBV9 and TRBJ2-2; the match to TRBD2 covers 10 bases. The TCR sequence derives from a woman in her sixties with acute or convalescent COVID-19. Sequencing was carried out using peripheral blood. The CDR3 loop reads CASSVLAGGPDTGELFF. CDR3 bases: TGTGCCAGCAGCGTATTAGCGGGGGGCCCGGACACCGGGGAGCTGTTTTTT. Variable domain in full (rest from reference TRBV9 and TRBJ2-2): DSGVTQTPKHLITATGQRVTLRCSPRSGDLSVYWYQQSLDQGLQFLIQYYNGEERAKGNILERFSAQQFPDLHSELNLSSLELGDSALYFCASSVLAGGPDTGELFFGEGSRLTVL.